This T cell receptor (beta chain) was sequenced for a study of a mutant IDH1 vaccine in newly diagnosed glioma. The wider study: Patients had received radiotherapy, temozolomide, or both previously, most receiving both.

Sequencing was performed with immunoSEQ multiplex PCR; in TCRdb, only in-frame clones are kept and a portion is missing. Among some 40,000 clones listed, approximately 80% were seen once. Comment on this clone: Its target is unknown.

Germline loops: CDR1 SGHTA, CDR2 FQGNSA. The CDR3 covers 14 residues. V trimming: 3 bases; J trimming: 1 base; junction bases outside the gene matches: 2. Specified time point: week 23, last vaccination. All doses held 300 ug of mutant IDH1 20-mer peptide, with topical imiquimod. J is TRBJ1-1 and V is TRBV7-2; TRBD1 matches 7 bases. This specimen consisted of PBMCs, obtained from a glioma patient whose treatment included an IDH1 peptide vaccine. The clonotype originates from a man aged 35-49 years with glioma. The CDR3 nucleotides read TGTGCCAGCAGCTTGTACAGGGGGAACACTGAAGCTTTCTTT. Translation gives CASSLYRGNTEAFF.